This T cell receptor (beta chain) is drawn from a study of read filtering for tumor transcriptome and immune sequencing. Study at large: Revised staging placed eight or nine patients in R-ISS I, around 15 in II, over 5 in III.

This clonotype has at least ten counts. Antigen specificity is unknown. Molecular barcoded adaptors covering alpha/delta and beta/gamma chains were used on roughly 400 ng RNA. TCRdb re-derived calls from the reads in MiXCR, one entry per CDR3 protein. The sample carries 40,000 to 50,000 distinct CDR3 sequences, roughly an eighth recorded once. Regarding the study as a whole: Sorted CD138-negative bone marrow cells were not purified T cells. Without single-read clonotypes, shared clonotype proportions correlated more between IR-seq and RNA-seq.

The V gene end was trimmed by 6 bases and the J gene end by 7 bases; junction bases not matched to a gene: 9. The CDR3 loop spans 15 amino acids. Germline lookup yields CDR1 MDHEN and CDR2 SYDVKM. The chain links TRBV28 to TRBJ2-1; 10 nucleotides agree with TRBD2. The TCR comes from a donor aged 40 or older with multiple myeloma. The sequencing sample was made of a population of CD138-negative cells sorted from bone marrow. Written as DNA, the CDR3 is TGTGCCAGCAGCCTAGCGGGAGCCGGTGAAAATGAGCAGTTCTTC. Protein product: CASSLAGAGENEQFF.